Listed below are T cell receptor beta chains from one sample, sequenced in a study of blood T cell repertoires in COVID-19. Sequencing used immunoSEQ multiplex PCR; TCRdb keeps in-frame clones, though not all of them. Here the sample spans some 190,000 clones, roughly three quarters being singletons. The source material was PBMCs or T cells enriched from blood (not recorded which). The receptors shown here come from a man aged 55 to 70 who had been exposed to COVID-19. Both conserved end residues are part of each CDR3. Each record gives: clone size, D gene, V gene, J gene, CDR3 length, CDR3 protein, CDR3 DNA. D genes are given only for firm matches. Clone size is given for some rows only: seen once, a few or many times, or a class if the clone is expanded.

clone size: .; D gene: .; V gene: TRBV6-1; J gene: TRBJ1-3; CDR3 length: 16; CDR3 protein: CASSEDRLRSGNTIYF; CDR3 DNA: TGTGCCAGCAGTGAAGACAGGCTGCGCTCTGGAAACACCATATATTTT
clone size: .; D gene: .; V gene: TRBV11-3; J gene: TRBJ2-1; CDR3 length: 11; CDR3 protein: CASSVRGEQFF; CDR3 DNA: TGTGCCAGCAGCGTAAGGGGTGAGCAGTTCTTC
clone size: .; D gene: .; V gene: TRBV30; J gene: TRBJ1-1; CDR3 length: 12; CDR3 protein: CAWTMGPSEAFF; CDR3 DNA: TGTGCCTGGACAATGGGGCCTTCTGAAGCTTTCTTT
clone size: .; D gene: TRBD2; V gene: TRBV30; J gene: TRBJ2-7; CDR3 length: 13; CDR3 protein: CAGAGGTPYEQYF; CDR3 DNA: TGTGCCGGGGCGGGGGGGACACCCTACGAGCAGTACTTC
clone size: .; D gene: TRBD1; V gene: TRBV15; J gene: TRBJ1-5; CDR3 length: 15; CDR3 protein: CATSRGGQGNQPQHF; CDR3 DNA: TGTGCCACCAGCAGAGGGGGACAGGGCAATCAGCCCCAGCATTTT
clone size: once; D gene: .; V gene: TRBV5-1; J gene: TRBJ1-1; CDR3 length: 14; CDR3 protein: CASSLTVQGIEAFF; CDR3 DNA: TGCGCCAGCAGCTTGACCGTACAGGGAATTGAAGCTTTCTTT
clone size: .; D gene: .; V gene: TRBV7-9; J gene: TRBJ1-5; CDR3 length: 14; CDR3 protein: CASSAESVNQPQHF; CDR3 DNA: TGTGCCAGCAGCGCGGAGTCGGTTAATCAGCCCCAGCATTTT
clone size: .; D gene: .; V gene: TRBV19; J gene: TRBJ2-1; CDR3 length: 13; CDR3 protein: CASSIARRSEQFF; CDR3 DNA: TGTGCCAGTAGTATAGCCCGCCGGAGTGAGCAGTTCTTC
clone size: .; D gene: TRBD1; V gene: TRBV11-3; J gene: TRBJ2-7; CDR3 length: 17; CDR3 protein: CASSLITGGQGRNEQYF; CDR3 DNA: TGTGCCAGCAGCTTAATTACTGGGGGACAGGGTCGAAACGAGCAGTACTTC
clone size: .; D gene: TRBD1; V gene: TRBV19; J gene: TRBJ2-2; CDR3 length: 14; CDR3 protein: CATTTGGFTGELFF; CDR3 DNA: TGTGCCACGACGACAGGGGGCTTTACCGGGGAGCTGTTTTTT
clone size: .; D gene: .; V gene: TRBV6-1; J gene: TRBJ1-5; CDR3 length: 16; CDR3 protein: CASSDSIMSSNQPQHF; CDR3 DNA: TGTGCCAGCAGTGATAGTATTATGAGTAGCAATCAGCCCCAGCATTTT
clone size: .; D gene: .; V gene: TRBV28; J gene: TRBJ2-2; CDR3 length: 14; CDR3 protein: CASSRGMNTGELFF; CDR3 DNA: TGTGCCAGCAGTCGGGGGATGAACACCGGGGAGCTGTTTTTT
clone size: .; D gene: .; V gene: TRBV2; J gene: TRBJ1-5; CDR3 length: 12; CDR3 protein: CASGPNDQPQHF; CDR3 DNA: TGTGCCAGCGGGCCCAATGATCAGCCCCAGCATTTT
clone size: .; D gene: .; V gene: TRBV29-1; J gene: TRBJ2-1; CDR3 length: 14; CDR3 protein: CSVVGSARDNEQFF; CDR3 DNA: TGCAGCGTTGTCGGGTCCGCCAGGGACAATGAGCAGTTCTTC
clone size: medium-sized; D gene: .; V gene: TRBV4-3; J gene: TRBJ2-7; CDR3 length: 15; CDR3 protein: CASSQEQGGPYEQYF; CDR3 DNA: TGCGCCAGCAGCCAAGAACAGGGGGGGCCCTACGAGCAGTACTTC
clone size: .; D gene: .; V gene: TRBV24-1; J gene: TRBJ2-2; CDR3 length: 16; CDR3 protein: CATSFFGGPYTGELFF; CDR3 DNA: TGTGCCACCAGTTTTTTCGGGGGACCCTACACCGGGGAGCTGTTTTTT
clone size: .; D gene: TRBD1; V gene: TRBV19; J gene: TRBJ1-5; CDR3 length: 16; CDR3 protein: CASSIDRGLGNQPQHF; CDR3 DNA: TGTGCCAGTAGTATAGACAGGGGGCTCGGGAATCAGCCCCAGCATTTT
clone size: .; D gene: .; V gene: TRBV6-2/TRBV6-3; J gene: TRBJ2-7; CDR3 length: 14; CDR3 protein: CASSYVGGSYEQYF; CDR3 DNA: TGTGCCAGCAGTTACGTCGGGGGCTCCTACGAGCAGTACTTC
clone size: once; D gene: .; V gene: TRBV19; J gene: TRBJ1-4; CDR3 length: 11; CDR3 protein: CASSKEEKLFF; CDR3 DNA: TGTGCCAGTAGTAAGGAGGAAAAACTGTTTTTT
clone size: few; D gene: TRBD1; V gene: TRBV19; J gene: TRBJ2-1; CDR3 length: 15; CDR3 protein: CASSPDRGSYNEQFF; CDR3 DNA: TGTGCCAGTAGTCCGGACAGGGGGTCCTACAATGAGCAGTTCTTC
clone size: few; D gene: .; V gene: TRBV28; J gene: TRBJ2-5; CDR3 length: 15; CDR3 protein: CASSWGREDQETQYF; CDR3 DNA: TGTGCCAGCAGTTGGGGCAGGGAGGACCAAGAGACCCAGTACTTC
clone size: few; D gene: .; V gene: TRBV7-8; J gene: TRBJ1-5; CDR3 length: 15; CDR3 protein: CASSLGEGVHQPQHF; CDR3 DNA: TGTGCCAGCAGCTTAGGGGAAGGGGTTCATCAGCCCCAGCATTTT
clone size: .; D gene: TRBD1; V gene: TRBV24-1; J gene: TRBJ1-2; CDR3 length: 15; CDR3 protein: CATSEPNGQGDGYTF; CDR3 DNA: TGTGCCACCAGTGAACCCAACGGACAGGGGGATGGCTACACCTTC
clone size: .; D gene: .; V gene: TRBV10-2; J gene: TRBJ2-1; CDR3 length: 11; CDR3 protein: CASKGDTEQFF; CDR3 DNA: TGCGCCAGCAAGGGGGACACGGAGCAGTTCTTC
clone size: .; D gene: TRBD2; V gene: TRBV4-2; J gene: TRBJ2-3; CDR3 length: 16; CDR3 protein: CASSQDSSGAPDTQYF; CDR3 DNA: TGTGCCAGCAGCCAAGATTCTAGCGGGGCTCCCGATACGCAGTATTTT
clone size: once; D gene: .; V gene: TRBV12-3/TRBV12-4; J gene: TRBJ1-2; CDR3 length: 12; CDR3 protein: CASSLFGYGYTF; CDR3 DNA: TGTGCCAGCAGTTTGTTCGGCTATGGCTACACCTTC
clone size: few; D gene: .; V gene: TRBV7-2; J gene: TRBJ1-1; CDR3 length: 14; CDR3 protein: CASSMGRGSTEAFF; CDR3 DNA: TGTGCCAGCAGCATGGGGCGAGGAAGCACTGAAGCTTTCTTT
clone size: .; D gene: TRBD1; V gene: TRBV7-2; J gene: TRBJ1-2; CDR3 length: 15; CDR3 protein: CASSSRQGTNYGYTF; CDR3 DNA: TGTGCCAGCAGCTCCAGACAGGGAACTAACTATGGCTACACCTTC